This TCR beta chain was recorded in a study of blood T cell repertoires in COVID-19. Study processing details: Researchers report that nucleated cell counts were estimated from reference gene primer amplification. Profiling relied on immunoSEQ multiplex PCR, and the TCRdb table lists in-frame clones only, not all of them. That table supplies the V and J calls and clone size; D and trimming were determined from the DNA. The sample lists more than 95,000 clones, 90% occurring once. Germline loops: CDR1 LGHNA, CDR2 YNFKEQ. J gave up 6 bases and V 4 bases, and 6 bases lay outside the gene matches. This CDR3 region has 15 residues.

The source of this sequence is a human donor with active COVID-19. The donor label of this sample is uncertain. The rearrangement uses TRBV4-2 and TRBJ1-5; the match to TRBD1 covers 10 bases. Specimen: peripheral blood. For the CDR3, the DNA is TGTGCCAGCAGCCCAGGACAGGGGGAGACTCAGCCCCAGCATTTT. The encoded protein is CASSPGQGETQPQHF.